This T cell receptor beta chain was sequenced during a study of CD8 T cells in Susac syndrome. In the case of this clonotype: One end of the junction varies from germline; a read error may be responsible.

The T cells that were sequenced for TCR beta were CD8+ and CD4+ cells from blood. Reverse transcription used about 0.45 to 1 ug RNA and random hexamers. TCRdb processed the immunoSEQ multiplex PCR reads anew with MiXCR; each CDR3 protein has one entry. The sample carries 150,000 to 200,000 distinct CDR3 sequences, approximately 95% recorded once. There are 16 residues in the CDR3. Germline assignment: CDR1 SSHAT and CDR2 FNYEAQ (reference sequence). This sequence originates from a human donor with multiple sclerosis. The rearrangement links TRBV7-7 to TRBJ2-1; 7 positions match TRBD2. Sequences were obtained from CD4+ T cells from PBMCs. The CDR3 sequence: CASTWGRGSSYNEQFF. In DNA form, the CDR3 reads TGTGCTAGCACCTGGGGGAGGGGAAGCTCCTACAATGAGCAGTTCTTC.